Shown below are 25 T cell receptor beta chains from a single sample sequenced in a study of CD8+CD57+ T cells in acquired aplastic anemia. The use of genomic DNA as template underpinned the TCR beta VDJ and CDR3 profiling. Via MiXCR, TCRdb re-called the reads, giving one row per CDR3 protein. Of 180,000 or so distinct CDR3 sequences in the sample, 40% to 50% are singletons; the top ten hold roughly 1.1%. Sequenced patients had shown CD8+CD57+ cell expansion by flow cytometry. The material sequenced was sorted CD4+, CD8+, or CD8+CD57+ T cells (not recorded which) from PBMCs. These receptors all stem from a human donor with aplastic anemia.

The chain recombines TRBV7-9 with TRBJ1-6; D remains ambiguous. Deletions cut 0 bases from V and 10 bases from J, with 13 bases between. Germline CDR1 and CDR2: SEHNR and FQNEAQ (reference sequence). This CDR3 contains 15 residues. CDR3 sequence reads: CASSLAEWLDSPLHF. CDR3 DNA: TGTGCCAGCAGCTTAGCGGAGTGGCTGGACTCACCCCTCCACTTT.

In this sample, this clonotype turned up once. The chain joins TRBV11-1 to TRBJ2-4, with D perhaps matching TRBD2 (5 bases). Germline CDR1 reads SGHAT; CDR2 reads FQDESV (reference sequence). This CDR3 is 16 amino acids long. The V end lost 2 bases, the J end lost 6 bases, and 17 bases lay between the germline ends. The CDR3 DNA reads TGTGCCAGCAGCTTACCGCCGTCGAGGGCCGGAAACATTCAGTACTTC. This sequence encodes CASSLPPSRAGNIQYF.

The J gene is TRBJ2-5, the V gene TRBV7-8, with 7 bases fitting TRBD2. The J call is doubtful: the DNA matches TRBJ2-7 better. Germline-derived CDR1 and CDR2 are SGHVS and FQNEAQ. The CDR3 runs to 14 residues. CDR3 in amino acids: CASSPRLAAYEQYF. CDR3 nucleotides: TGTGCCAGCAGCCCTAGACTAGCTGCCTACGAGCAGTACTTC.

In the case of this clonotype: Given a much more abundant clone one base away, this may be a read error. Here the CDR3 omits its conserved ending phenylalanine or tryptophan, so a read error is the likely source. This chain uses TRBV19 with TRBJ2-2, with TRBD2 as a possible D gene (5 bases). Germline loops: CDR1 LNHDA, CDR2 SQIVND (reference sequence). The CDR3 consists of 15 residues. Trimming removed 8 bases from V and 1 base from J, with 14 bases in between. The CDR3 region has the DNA TGTGCCAGTTCCATCCGGGGTTTGAACACCGGGGAGCTGTTTTCT. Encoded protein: CASSIRGLNTGELFS.

In DNA, the CDR3 is TGTGCCAGCAGCGTCCCCCGGGGCACCGTTTCACCCCTCCACTTT. This gives the protein CASSVPRGTVSPLHF. The chain combines TRBV6-1 with TRBJ1-6, with D possibly matching TRBD1 (5 bases). The CDR3 has 15 residues. Germline V gives CDR1 MNHNS, CDR2 SASEGT. Trimming left V 6 bases short and J 9 bases short, with 18 bases between.

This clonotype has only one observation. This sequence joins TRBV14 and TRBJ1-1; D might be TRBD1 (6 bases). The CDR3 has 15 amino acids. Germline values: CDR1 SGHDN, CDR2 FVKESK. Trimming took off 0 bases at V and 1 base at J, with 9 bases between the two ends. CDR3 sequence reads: CASSQETGANTEAFF. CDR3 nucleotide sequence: TGTGCCAGCAGCCAAGAGACAGGAGCGAACACTGAAGCTTTCTTT.

The CDR3, as DNA: TGCAGCGTCGTGGGACAGGGTGGCCCCTACAATGAGCAGTTCTTC. Residues: CSVVGQGGPYNEQFF. The rearrangement links TRBV29-1 to TRBJ2-1, with 9 nucleotides matching TRBD1. Trimming removed 6 bases from V and 2 bases from J; junction bases left unmatched: 8. This CDR3 contains 15 residues. Germline assignment: CDR1 SQVTM and CDR2 ANQGSEA.

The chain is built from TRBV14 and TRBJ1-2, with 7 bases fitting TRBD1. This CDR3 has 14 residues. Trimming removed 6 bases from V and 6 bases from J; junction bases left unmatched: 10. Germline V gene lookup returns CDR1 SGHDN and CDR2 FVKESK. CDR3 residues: CASSLIPGGDGYTF. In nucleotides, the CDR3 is TGTGCCAGCAGTCTTATTCCAGGGGGAGATGGCTACACCTTC.

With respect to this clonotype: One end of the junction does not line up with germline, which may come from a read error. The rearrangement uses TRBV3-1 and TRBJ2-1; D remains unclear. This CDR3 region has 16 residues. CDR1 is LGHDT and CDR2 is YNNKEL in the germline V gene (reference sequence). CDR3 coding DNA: TGTGGCAGCAGCCGGACGAAGGTCCGCCCGTACAATGAGCAGTTCTTC. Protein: CGSSRTKVRPYNEQFF.

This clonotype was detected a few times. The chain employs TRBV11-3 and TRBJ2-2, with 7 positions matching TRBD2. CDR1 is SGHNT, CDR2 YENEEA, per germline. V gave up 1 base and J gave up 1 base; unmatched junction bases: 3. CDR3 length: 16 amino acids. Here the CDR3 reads CASSLGGGGNTGELFF. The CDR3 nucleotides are TGTGCCAGCAGCTTAGGTGGCGGGGGGAACACCGGGGAGCTGTTTTTT.

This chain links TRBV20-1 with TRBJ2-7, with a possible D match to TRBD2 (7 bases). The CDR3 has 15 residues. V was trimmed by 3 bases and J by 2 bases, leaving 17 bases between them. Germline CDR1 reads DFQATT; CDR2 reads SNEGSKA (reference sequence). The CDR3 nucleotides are TGCAGTGCTAGTTCCCCCAGGGGAGGGACCTACGAGCAGTACTTC. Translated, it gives CSASSPRGGTYEQYF.

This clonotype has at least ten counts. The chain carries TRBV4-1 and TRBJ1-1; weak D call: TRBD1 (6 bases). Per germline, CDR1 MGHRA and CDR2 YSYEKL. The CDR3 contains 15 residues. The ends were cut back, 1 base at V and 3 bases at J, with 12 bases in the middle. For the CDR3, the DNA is TGCGCCAGCAGCCAAGCATACAGGGTAGACACTGAAGCTTTCTTT. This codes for CASSQAYRVDTEAFF.

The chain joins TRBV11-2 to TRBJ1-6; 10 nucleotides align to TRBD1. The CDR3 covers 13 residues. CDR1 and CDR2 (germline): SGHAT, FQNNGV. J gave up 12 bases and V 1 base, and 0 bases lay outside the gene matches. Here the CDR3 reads CASSLGTGGPLHF. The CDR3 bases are TGTGCCAGCAGCTTAGGGACAGGGGGACCCCTCCACTTT.

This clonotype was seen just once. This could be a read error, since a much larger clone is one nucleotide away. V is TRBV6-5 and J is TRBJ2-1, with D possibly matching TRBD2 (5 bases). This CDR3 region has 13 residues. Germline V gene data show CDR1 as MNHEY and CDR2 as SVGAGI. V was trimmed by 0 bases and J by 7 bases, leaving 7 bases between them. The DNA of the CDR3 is TGTGCCAGCAGTTACTCGGCGGGTAATGAGCAGTTCTTC. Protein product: CASSYSAGNEQFF.

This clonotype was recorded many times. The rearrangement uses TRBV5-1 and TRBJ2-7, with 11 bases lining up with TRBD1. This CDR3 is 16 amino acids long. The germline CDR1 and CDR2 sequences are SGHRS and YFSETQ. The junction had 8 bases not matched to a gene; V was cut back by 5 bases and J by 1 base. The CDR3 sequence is CASRQGQGERSYEQYF. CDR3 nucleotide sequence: TGCGCCAGCAGGCAGGGACAGGGGGAGAGATCCTACGAGCAGTACTTC.

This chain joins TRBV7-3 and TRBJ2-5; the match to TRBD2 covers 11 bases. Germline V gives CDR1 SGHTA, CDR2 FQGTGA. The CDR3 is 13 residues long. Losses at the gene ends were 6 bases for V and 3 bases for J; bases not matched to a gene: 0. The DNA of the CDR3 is TGTGCCAGCAGGACTAGCGGGGAAGAGACCCAGTACTTC. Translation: CASRTSGEETQYF.

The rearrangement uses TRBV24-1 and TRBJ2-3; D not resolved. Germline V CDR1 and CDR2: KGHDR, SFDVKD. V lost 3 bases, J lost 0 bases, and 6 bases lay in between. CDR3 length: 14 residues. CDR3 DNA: TGTGCCACCAGTGATCCCGCTAGCACAGATACGCAGTATTTT. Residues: CATSDPASTDTQYF.

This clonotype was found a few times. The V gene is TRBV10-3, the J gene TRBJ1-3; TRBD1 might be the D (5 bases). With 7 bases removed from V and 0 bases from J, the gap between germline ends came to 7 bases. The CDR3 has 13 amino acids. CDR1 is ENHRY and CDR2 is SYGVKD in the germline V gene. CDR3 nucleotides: TGTGCCATCACGGGGACCTCTGGAAACACCATATATTTT. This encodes CAITGTSGNTIYF.

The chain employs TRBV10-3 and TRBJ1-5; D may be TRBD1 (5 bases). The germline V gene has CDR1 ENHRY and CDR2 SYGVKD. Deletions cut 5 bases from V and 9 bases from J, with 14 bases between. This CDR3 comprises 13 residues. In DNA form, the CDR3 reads TGTGCCATCAGTCAAGGGACCGAGCGGCCCCAGCATTTT. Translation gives CAISQGTERPQHF.

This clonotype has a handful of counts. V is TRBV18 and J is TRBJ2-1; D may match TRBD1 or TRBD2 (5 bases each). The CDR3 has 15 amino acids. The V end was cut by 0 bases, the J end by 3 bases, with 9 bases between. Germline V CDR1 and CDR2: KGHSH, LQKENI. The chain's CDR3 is CASSPPGTLYNEQFF. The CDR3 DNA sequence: TGTGCCAGCTCACCACCGGGGACCCTCTACAATGAGCAGTTCTTC.

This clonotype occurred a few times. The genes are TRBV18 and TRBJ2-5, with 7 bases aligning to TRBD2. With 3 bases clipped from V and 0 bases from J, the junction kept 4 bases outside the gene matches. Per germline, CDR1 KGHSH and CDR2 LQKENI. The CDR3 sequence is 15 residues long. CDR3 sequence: CASSPPAGYQETQYF. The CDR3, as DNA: TGTGCCAGCTCACCTCCAGCGGGGTACCAAGAGACCCAGTACTTC. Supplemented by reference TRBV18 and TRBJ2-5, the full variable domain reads NAGVMQNPRHLVRRRGQEARLRCSPMKGHSHVYWYRQLPEEGLKFMVYLQKENIIDESGMPKERFSAEFPKEGPSILRIQQVVRGDSAAYFCASSPPAGYQETQYFGPGTRLLVL.

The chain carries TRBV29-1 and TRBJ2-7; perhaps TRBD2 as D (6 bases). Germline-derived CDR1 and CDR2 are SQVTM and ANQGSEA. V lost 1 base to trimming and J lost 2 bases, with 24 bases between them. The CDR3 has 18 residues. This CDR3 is CSVEAAIDSRGSPYEQYF. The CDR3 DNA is TGCAGCGTTGAAGCCGCCATCGATAGCCGGGGGTCACCCTACGAGCAGTACTTC.

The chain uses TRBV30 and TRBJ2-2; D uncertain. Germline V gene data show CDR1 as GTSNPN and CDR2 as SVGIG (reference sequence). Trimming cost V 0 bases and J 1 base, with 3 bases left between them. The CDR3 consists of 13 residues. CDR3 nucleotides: TGTGCCTGGAGTGTTAAGAACACCGGGGAGCTGTTTTTT. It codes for CAWSVKNTGELFF.

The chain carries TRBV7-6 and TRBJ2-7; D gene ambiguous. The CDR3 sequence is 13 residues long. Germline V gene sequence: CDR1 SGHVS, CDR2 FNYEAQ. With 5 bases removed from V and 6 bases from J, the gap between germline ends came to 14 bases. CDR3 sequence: CASSPVAGREQYF. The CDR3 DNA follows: TGTGCCAGCAGCCCAGTAGCCGGTCGCGAGCAGTACTTC.

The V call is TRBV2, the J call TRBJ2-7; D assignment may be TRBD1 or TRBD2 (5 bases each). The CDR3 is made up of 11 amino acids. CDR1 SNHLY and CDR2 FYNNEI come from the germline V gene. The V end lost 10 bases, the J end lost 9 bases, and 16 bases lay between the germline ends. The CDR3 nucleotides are TGTGCCACGGGGCGGTTCAACGGGCAGTACTTC. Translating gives CATGRFNGQYF.